This TCR beta chain was identified during a study of blood T cells in healthy people across ages. Study findings and constraints: Across the age range, TCR beta diversity per million T cells fell in a roughly linear way. Long-lived donors had more naive CD4+ cells and higher diversity than aged donors.

The CDR3 loop spans 17 amino acids. CDR1 is ENHRY and CDR2 is SYGVKD in the germline V gene. The J segment lost 4 bases and the V segment lost 0 bases, leaving 7 bases of the junction unmatched. For the second PCR, which ran for 7 to 11 cycles, a sample-barcoded 5' primer and a J-beta primer mix were used. MiXCR, run by TCRdb on the 5' RACE reads, gives a single entry per CDR3 protein. The data hold just under 750,000 distinct CDR3 sequences, with about a fifth observed a single time. Each donor gave ten milliliters of peripheral blood. The total RNA that was extracted per sample amounted to at least 6 micrograms. As to this clonotype: Its antigen is undetermined.

The TCR originated in a man between 65 and 79 years old in good health. The sample comprised blood. V gene TRBV10-3 combines with J gene TRBJ2-3; TRBD2 matches at 10 bases. The DNA of the CDR3 is TGTGCCATCAGTGAGTCGGTAGGGACTAGCGCCCCAGATACGCAGTATTTT. Its translation: CAISESVGTSAPDTQYF.